A single sample gave rise to the 3 T cell receptor beta chains below, sequenced in a study of molecular identifiers for immune sequencing clone quantification. TCRdb itself ran the PCR reads through MiXCR, one entry per CDR3 protein. The sample has around 470,000 distinct CDR3 sequences, around 23% seen once. The sample was naive CD8+ T cells from blood, with Jurkat cell RNA spiked in. Subset of the sample: FACS-sorted CD8+CD4-CCR7+CD45RA+ naive T cells. The receptor source for this set is a human donor in good health. Some libraries in this study had Jurkat cell RNA spiked in.

About this clonotype itself: This clone may be a read error of a much larger clone one base away. V gene TRBV14 combines with J gene TRBJ1-6; D is ambiguous. The germline V gene encodes CDR1 SGHDN and CDR2 FVKESK. Trimming removed 0 bases from V and 10 bases from J, with 16 bases in between. This CDR3 region has 16 residues. The CDR3 DNA follows: TGTGCCAGCAGCCAAGATAGACCCAGGCTGGGGTCACCCCTCCACTTT. Its translation is CASSQDRPRLGSPLHF.

In DNA, the CDR3 is TGTGCCAGTAGTATGGCGAACACTGAAGCTTTCTTT. Protein: CASSMANTEAFF. The chain carries TRBV19 and TRBJ1-1; D remains ambiguous. Trimming stripped 3 bases from V and 1 base from J, with 3 bases between. Germline V gene lookup returns CDR1 LNHDA and CDR2 SQIVND (reference sequence). This CDR3 is built from 12 residues. Full variable domain (rest looked up from reference TRBV19 and TRBJ1-1): DGGITQSPKYLFRKEGQNVTLSCEQNLNHDAMYWYRQDPGQGLRLIYYSQIVNDFQKGDIAEGYSVSREKKESFPLTVTSAQKNPTAFYLCASSMANTEAFFGQGTRLTVV.

This clonotype was seen at least ten times. The genes are TRBV7-9 and TRBJ1-1; D is unresolved. The CDR3 consists of 14 residues. Germline V CDR1 and CDR2: SEHNR, FQNEAQ (reference sequence). Trimming cost V 7 bases and J 1 base, with 13 bases left between them. The CDR3 nucleotides are TGTGCCAGCACCGCGCCAGCAGAGAACACTGAAGCTTTCTTT. Its protein product is CASTAPAENTEAFF.